One and the same sample provided the 11 T cell receptor beta chains below, sequenced in a study of T-cell memory formation after mild COVID-19. TCRdb re-called the 5' RACE reads through MiXCR, storing one row per CDR3 protein. The sample has fewer than 350,000 distinct CDR3 sequences, 13% to 15% seen once; the top ten hold around 23%. The source material was PBMCs or a T cell subset sorted from them (not recorded which). Every receptor here comes from a man aged 18 to 29 who had mild COVID-19 (a few samples of this study predate the infection). Cell type and time point are not known.

V gene TRBV10-3 combines with J gene TRBJ2-3; D possibly corresponds to TRBD2 (6 bases). Germline CDR1 ENHRY, CDR2 SYGVKD. The CDR3 has 13 amino acids. The V end lost 10 bases, the J end lost 0 bases, and 11 bases lay between the germline ends. In nucleotides, the CDR3 is TGTGCCACCAAAGCGGGTAGCACAGATACGCAGTATTTT. Its protein is CATKAGSTDTQYF.

This clonotype has more than one count but fewer than ten. The chain couples TRBV27 to TRBJ2-7, with unresolved D. Germline lookup yields CDR1 MNHEY and CDR2 SMNVEV (reference sequence). Trimming cost V 4 bases and J 7 bases, with 14 bases left between them. CDR3 length: 13 residues. In DNA, the CDR3 is TGTGCCAGCAGTTCCCTTATAGGGAAGGAGCAGTACTTC. Encoded protein: CASSSLIGKEQYF.

This clonotype was seen more than once but under ten times. The gene calls are TRBV7-2 and TRBJ1-5; the D gene is possibly TRBD1 (5 bases). There are 14 residues in the CDR3. The V gene lost 5 bases and the J gene lost 10 bases, with 18 bases spanning the gap. Germline CDR1 reads SGHTA; CDR2 reads FQGNSA. The CDR3: CASSLRDGTRPQHF. The CDR3 DNA reads as TGTGCCAGCAGCCTCCGGGACGGGACGAGACCCCAGCATTTT.

This clonotype was seen only a few times. CDR3 sequence reads: CASSHDRGKKIWDPDTQYF. Written as DNA, the CDR3 is TGCGCCAGCAGCCACGACAGGGGGAAAAAGATATGGGACCCAGATACGCAGTATTTT. The V and J genes are TRBV4-3 and TRBJ2-3; 9 bases line up with TRBD1. Trimming removed 3 bases from V and 4 bases from J; junction bases left unmatched: 17. Germline loops: CDR1 LGHNA, CDR2 YSLEER. This CDR3 is 19 amino acids long.

This clonotype was seen only a few times. The V gene is TRBV2, the J gene TRBJ2-7, with D unclear. With 2 bases removed from V and 6 bases from J, the gap between germline ends came to 14 bases. Germline loops: CDR1 SNHLY, CDR2 FYNNEI. This CDR3 is built from 14 residues. In nucleotides, the CDR3 is TGTGCCAGCAGTGAACGTAGGGCTGGTCCCGAGCAGTACTTC. It is translated as CASSERRAGPEQYF.

This clonotype came up a few times. The chain is built from TRBV5-1 and TRBJ2-5; no reliable D call. With 3 bases removed from V and 5 bases from J, the gap between germline ends came to 5 bases. Per the germline V gene, CDR1 is SGHRS and CDR2 is YFSETQ. This CDR3 is 11 amino acids long. The CDR3 region has the DNA TGCGCCAGCAGCTGGTCCGAGACCCAGTACTTC. As protein: CASSWSETQYF.

This clonotype turned up a few times. The chain couples TRBV20-1 to TRBJ2-3; D remains unclear. Trimming took 3 bases from V and 2 from J, leaving 15 bases between them. Germline V gene data show CDR1 as DFQATT and CDR2 as SNEGSKA (reference sequence). There are 15 residues in the CDR3. The CDR3 protein is CSARYRAPITDTQYF. In nucleotides, the CDR3 is TGCAGTGCTAGGTACCGGGCTCCCATCACAGATACGCAGTATTTT.

This sequence joins TRBV7-9 and TRBJ2-5, with D uncertain. Per the germline V gene, CDR1 is SEHNR and CDR2 is FQNEAQ (reference sequence). The CDR3 totals 16 residues. V lost 1 base, J lost 0 bases, and 12 bases lay in between. The CDR3: CASSLEGLRYQETQYF. The CDR3, as DNA: TGTGCCAGCAGCTTAGAAGGGCTGCGGTACCAAGAGACCCAGTACTTC. The full variable domain, in which reference TRBV7-9 and TRBJ2-5 provide the parts outside the CDR3, is DTGVSQNPRHKITKRGQNVTFRCDPISEHNRLYWYRQTLGQGPEFLTYFQNEAQLEKSRLLSDRFSAERPKGSFSTLEIQRTEQGDSAMYLCASSLEGLRYQETQYFGPGTRLLVL.

This clonotype was seen repeatedly, ten times or more. The chain combines TRBV12-5 with TRBJ2-1; D assignment may be TRBD1 or TRBD2 (5 bases each). The V end lost 1 base, the J end lost 4 bases, and 11 bases lay between the germline ends. The CDR3 consists of 15 residues. Germline V gives CDR1 LGHNT, CDR2 FRNRAP. The CDR3 DNA sequence: TGTGCTAGTGGTTTGGGTCTGGGGGATTACAATGAGCAGTTCTTC. Translation: CASGLGLGDYNEQFF.

This clonotype was counted between two and nine times. This sequence joins TRBV10-3 and TRBJ2-3; weak D call: TRBD2 (6 bases). Trimming removed 6 bases from V and 5 bases from J, with 18 bases in between. The CDR3 spans 15 residues. Looked up from germline, CDR1 is ENHRY and CDR2 is SYGVKD. Written as DNA, the CDR3 is TGTGCCATCAGCCCTCCGGGAGAAGAGAAAGATACGCAGTATTTT. This codes for CAISPPGEEKDTQYF.

The chain combines TRBV3-1 with TRBJ2-1; D is unclear. V was clipped by 4 bases and J by 0 bases, with 10 bases between them. Germline assignment: CDR1 LGHDT and CDR2 YNNKEL (reference sequence). There are 15 residues in the CDR3. CDR3: CASSPSSLSYNEQFF. The CDR3 coding sequence is TGTGCCAGCAGCCCGTCCTCACTCTCCTACAATGAGCAGTTCTTC.